Each of the 6 T cell receptor beta chains below was sequenced from the same sample in a study of shared clonotypes between healthy human individuals. Clones were read by immunoSEQ multiplex PCR, and TCRdb kept only the in-frame ones, dropping some. Of approximately 1,000,000 clones in the sample, approximately 78% were seen once. Sequenced sample: memory CD4+ T cells from PBMCs. The subset: CD45RA-negative fraction. The receptors stem from a man aged 18 to 29 in good health. Some clones in this sample may be carry-over from other donors' samples.

This rearrangement joins TRBV29-1 to TRBJ1-2, with D possibly TRBD1 on 5 matching bases. Germline-derived CDR1 and CDR2 are SQVTM and ANQGSEA. V dropped 4 bases and J dropped 8 bases, with 11 bases sitting between them. CDR3 size: 11 residues. DNA of the CDR3: TGCAGCGTTGTGGCGAGGGGCGGCTACACCTTC. It encodes CSVVARGGYTF.

CDR3 bases: TGTGCCAGCAGCCCACGCCGGGACTCGGGCTATGGCTACACCTTC. Translating gives CASSPRRDSGYGYTF. J is TRBJ1-2 and V is TRBV7-9; D may be TRBD1 (5 bases). Trimming removed 5 bases from V and 4 bases from J, with 17 bases in between. The CDR3 extends over 15 amino acids. Germline V gene data show CDR1 as SEHNR and CDR2 as FQNEAQ (reference sequence).

The chain combines TRBV29-1 with TRBJ2-5, with D tentatively TRBD2 (6 bases). Trimming took off 4 bases at V and 7 bases at J, with 16 bases between the two ends. There are 13 residues in the CDR3. Germline V CDR1 and CDR2: SQVTM, ANQGSEA. CDR3 loop: CSVARSSEGTQYF. The CDR3 bases are TGCAGCGTTGCTCGGTCTAGCGAGGGGACCCAGTACTTC.

The chain uses TRBV2 and TRBJ1-5; D not certain. The CDR3 is 14 amino acids. Germline CDR1 SNHLY, CDR2 FYNNEI. V was trimmed by 0 bases and J by 6 bases, leaving 9 bases between them. The CDR3 nucleotides are TGTGCCAGCAGTGAAGCGCGGGCAATTCAGCCCCAGCATTTT. This encodes CASSEARAIQPQHF.

V gene TRBV15 combines with J gene TRBJ2-1; TRBD1 or TRBD2 may be the D gene (5 bases each). Germline assignment: CDR1 LNHNV and CDR2 YYDKDF (reference sequence). This CDR3 has 15 residues. Trimming cost V 5 bases and J 4 bases, with 15 bases left between them. Written as DNA, the CDR3 is TGTGCCACCAGCCGCCGGGACGCCGGTTACAATGAGCAGTTCTTC. Protein product: CATSRRDAGYNEQFF.

With regard to this clone: This could be a read error, since a much larger clone is one nucleotide away. CDR3 region: CASSRGQGQETQYF. CDR3 coding DNA: TGTGCCAGCAGCCGAGGACAGGGGCAAGAGACCCAGTACTTC. This chain connects TRBV7-2 to TRBJ2-5, with 9 positions matching TRBD1. V trimming: 5 bases; J trimming: 2 bases; junction bases outside the gene matches: 3. Germline CDR1 and CDR2: SGHTA and FQGNSA. CDR3 size: 14 residues. Full variable domain (missing parts from reference TRBV7-2 and TRBJ2-5): GAGVSQSPSNKVTEKGKDVELRCDPISGHTALYWYRQSLGQGLEFLIYFQGNSAPDKSGLPSDRFSAERTGGSVSTLTIQRTQQEDSAVYLCASSRGQGQETQYFGPGTRLLVL.